The source of this T cell receptor beta chain is a study of metastatic and nonmetastatic thyroid tumors. Study context: Blood and tumor or nodule tissue repertoires from malignant and benign thyroid patients were compared. Broader study findings: It was reportedly found that TCR beta diversity was significantly higher in malignant thyroid tumors than in benign nodules, a difference seen in both blood and tumor samples.

Turning to this clone: The target antigen is unknown.

Patients were all untreated before their thyroid surgery. Using MiXCR, TCRdb reanalyzed the PCR reads. The repertoire holds roughly 40,000 clones, 15% to 20% seen once, with roughly 13% in the top ten. With 8 bases removed from V and 8 bases from J, the gap between germline ends came to 18 bases. Germline CDR1 MNHEY, CDR2 SMNVEV (reference sequence). The CDR3 contains 14 residues. The rearrangement links TRBV27 to TRBJ2-2; D is possibly TRBD1 (6 bases). The sample was tumor tissue. This TCR derives from a female donor with papillary thyroid cancer or a benign thyroid nodule (not recorded which). Some clones in this sample may be carry-over from other donors' samples. The CDR3: CASGHYRATGELFF. The CDR3, as DNA: TGTGCCAGCGGCCACTACAGGGCGACAGGGGAGCTGTTTTTT.